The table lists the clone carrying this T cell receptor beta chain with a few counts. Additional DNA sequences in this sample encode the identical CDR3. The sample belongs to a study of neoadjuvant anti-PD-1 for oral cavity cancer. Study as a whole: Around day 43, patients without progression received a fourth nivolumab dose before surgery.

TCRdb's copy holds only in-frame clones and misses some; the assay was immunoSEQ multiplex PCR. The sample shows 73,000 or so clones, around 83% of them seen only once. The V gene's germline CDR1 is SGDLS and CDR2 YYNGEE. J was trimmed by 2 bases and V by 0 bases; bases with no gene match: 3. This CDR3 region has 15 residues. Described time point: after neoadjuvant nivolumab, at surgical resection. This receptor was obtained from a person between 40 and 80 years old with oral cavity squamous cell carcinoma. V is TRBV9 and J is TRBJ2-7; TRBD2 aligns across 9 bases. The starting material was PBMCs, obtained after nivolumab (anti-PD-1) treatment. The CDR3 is CASSVGAGGTYEQYF. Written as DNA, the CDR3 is TGTGCCAGCAGCGTAGGAGCGGGAGGAACCTACGAGCAGTACTTC.